This T cell receptor beta chain was recovered during a study of blood T cell repertoires in COVID-19. Repertoires were generated with immunoSEQ multiplex PCR, while TCRdb's copy carries only in-frame clones and drops some. The sample gives about 210,000 clones, approximately 85% of which show up once; 7.5% to 8% is in the top ten. This clone was recorded once. The sequenced material came from peripheral blood. This TCR derives from a woman in her forties or fifties with active or convalescent COVID-19.

The CDR3: CASSEVDSFDTEAFF. CDR3 coding DNA: TGTGCCAGCAGTGAAGTGGACAGTTTCGACACTGAAGCTTTCTTT. V gene TRBV2 combines with J gene TRBJ1-1, with D tentatively TRBD1 (6 bases). The CDR3 consists of 15 residues. Germline CDR1 and CDR2: SNHLY and FYNNEI. Trimming left V 1 base short and J 3 bases short, with 12 bases between.